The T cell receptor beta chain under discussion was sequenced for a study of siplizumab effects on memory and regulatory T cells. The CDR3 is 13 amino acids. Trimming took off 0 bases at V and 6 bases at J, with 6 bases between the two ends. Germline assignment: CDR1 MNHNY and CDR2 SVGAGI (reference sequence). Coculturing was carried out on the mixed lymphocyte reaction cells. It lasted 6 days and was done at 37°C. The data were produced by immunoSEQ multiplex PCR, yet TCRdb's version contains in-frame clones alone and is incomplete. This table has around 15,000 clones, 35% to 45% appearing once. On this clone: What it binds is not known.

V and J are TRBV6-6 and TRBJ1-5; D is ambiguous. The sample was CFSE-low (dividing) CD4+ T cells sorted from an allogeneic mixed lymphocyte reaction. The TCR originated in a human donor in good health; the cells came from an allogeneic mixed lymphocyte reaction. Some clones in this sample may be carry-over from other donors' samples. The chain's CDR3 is CASSYSSRQPQHF. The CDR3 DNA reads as TGTGCCAGCAGTTACTCTTCGCGTCAGCCCCAGCATTTT.